This TCR beta chain originates from a study of Ad26.COV2.S vaccination and SARS-CoV-2 variants. Stated treatment: 15 to 20 received Ad26.COV2.S at low or high dose, single or two shots; roughly five received placebo; per-sample allocation not given. Samples were taken on day 63 after the first vaccine or placebo injection. Expressing Wuhan-strain SARS-CoV-2 spike, an Ad26 vector served as the vaccine. Profiled with immunoSEQ multiplex PCR; TCRdb holds only in-frame clones, not every one. The sample holds over 450,000 clones; roughly nine tenths are singletons and the top ten take more than 1.5%. CDR1 is KGHSH, CDR2 LQKENI, per germline. This CDR3 spans 17 amino acids. Germline trimming cut 2 bases from V and 5 bases from J; bases unmatched to any gene: 11.

The clonotype was recovered from a person between 18 and 60 years old who received the Ad26.COV2.S COVID-19 vaccine or a placebo. This sequence joins TRBV18 and TRBJ1-2; 10 bases fit TRBD1. This specimen was peripheral blood, taken in a trial of Ad26.COV2.S vaccine versus placebo. In nucleotides, the CDR3 is TGTGCCAGCTCACCAGATGTGTCCGGGACAGGGGCGTATGGCTACACCTTC. Amino acids: CASSPDVSGTGAYGYTF.